Listed below are T cell receptor beta chains from one sample, sequenced in a study of patients and donors after allogeneic stem cell transplantation. TCRdb independently ran MiXCR on the RT-PCR reads; one entry per CDR3 protein. The repertoire holds some 880,000 distinct CDR3 sequences, with roughly 18% as singletons. Sequencing was done on a sample of blood, either unsorted or a sorted T cell fraction (not recorded which). Receptors originate from a human donor who was either an allogeneic HSCT recipient or a stem cell or donor lymphocyte infusion donor (not recorded which). It is not recorded whose cells these are; they may come from a transplant donor. Both conserved end residues are part of each CDR3. A D gene is named only where the DNA matches it firmly. Expanded clones get a size class; other rows say once, few or many, or leave the size out.

CDR3 protein,CDR3 DNA,D gene,CDR3 length,V gene,J gene,clone size
CSVEFRDRRPYEQYF,TGCAGCGTTGAATTCCGGGACAGGAGGCCCTACGAGCAGTACTTC,TRBD1,15,TRBV29-1,TRBJ2-7,.
CASSPYGAANNEQFF,TGTGCCAGCAGCCCCTATGGGGCGGCCAACAATGAGCAGTTCTTC,.,15,TRBV11-2,TRBJ2-1,few
CASSSGQGAGGELFF,TGTGCCAGCAGTTCCGGGCAGGGGGCTGGCGGGGAGCTGTTTTTT,TRBD1,15,TRBV12-3/TRBV12-4,TRBJ2-2,few
CASSYPGLAIDTQYF,TGTGCCAGCAGTTACCCGGGACTAGCGATAGATACGCAGTATTTT,TRBD2,15,TRBV6-2/TRBV6-3,TRBJ2-3,.
CASSLGGIGSTGELFF,TGTGCCAGCAGCTTAGGGGGAATCGGCAGCACCGGGGAGCTGTTTTTT,.,16,TRBV7-9,TRBJ2-2,.
CASSFRSHNEKLFF,TGTGCCAGCAGCTTTAGGTCCCACAATGAAAAACTGTTTTTT,.,14,TRBV7-2,TRBJ1-4,.
CASTLRRDSPIGYTF,TGTGCCAGCACCTTAAGGAGGGACAGCCCTATTGGCTACACCTTC,TRBD1,15,TRBV12-3/TRBV12-4,TRBJ1-2,few
CASSLYPDMSNEQFF,TGTGCCAGCAGCTTGTACCCGGACATGTCCAATGAGCAGTTCTTC,.,15,TRBV5-8,TRBJ2-1,.
CASSPVRGAFSDTQYF,TGTGCCAGCAGCCCCGTGCGGGGGGCCTTCTCAGATACGCAGTATTTT,TRBD2,16,TRBV4-2,TRBJ2-3,.
CSAKRPGTGGGYTF,TGCAGTGCAAAACGCCCCGGGACAGGGGGTGGCTACACCTTC,TRBD1,14,TRBV20-1,TRBJ1-2,.
CASRDRFQETQYF,TGTGCCAGCAGGGACAGGTTCCAAGAGACCCAGTACTTC,TRBD1,13,TRBV2,TRBJ2-5,once
CASTHRAGERDEQYF,TGTGCCTCTACCCATCGGGCGGGGGAACGAGACGAGCAGTACTTC,TRBD2,15,TRBV12-3/TRBV12-4,TRBJ2-7,.
CSVDQGTDTQYF,TGCAGCGTTGATCAGGGCACAGATACGCAGTATTTT,.,12,TRBV29-1,TRBJ2-3,.
CASAWKGGAFF,TGTGCCAGCGCGTGGAAAGGGGGAGCTTTCTTT,.,11,TRBV28,TRBJ1-1,.